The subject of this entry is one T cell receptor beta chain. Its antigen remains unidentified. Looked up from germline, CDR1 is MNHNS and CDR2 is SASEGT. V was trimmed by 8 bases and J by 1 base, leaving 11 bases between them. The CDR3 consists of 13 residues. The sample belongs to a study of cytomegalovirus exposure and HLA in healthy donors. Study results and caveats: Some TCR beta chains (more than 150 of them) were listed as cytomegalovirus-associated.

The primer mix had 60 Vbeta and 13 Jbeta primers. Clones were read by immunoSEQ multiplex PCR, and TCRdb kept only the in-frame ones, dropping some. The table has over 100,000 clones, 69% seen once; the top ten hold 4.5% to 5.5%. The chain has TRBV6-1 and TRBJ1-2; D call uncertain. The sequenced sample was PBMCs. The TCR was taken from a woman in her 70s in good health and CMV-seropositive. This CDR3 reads CASVRGGNYGYTF. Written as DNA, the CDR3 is TGTGCCAGCGTCAGAGGCGGTAACTATGGCTACACCTTC.